Listed below are T cell receptor beta chains from one sample, sequenced in a study of blood T cells in healthy people across ages. MiXCR was run by TCRdb on the 5' RACE reads, yielding one entry per CDR3 protein. Of about 1,800,000 distinct CDR3 sequences in the sample, 28% were seen once. The specimen was blood. The receptors come from a woman in her twenties or thirties in good health. The CDR3 runs from the conserved cysteine through the conserved F or W. D genes are given only for firm matches. Clone size appears in some rows only: once, few, many, or a class for an expanded clone.

d_call,v_call,clone_size,j_call,cdr3_nt,cdr3_aa
NA,TRBV4-1,many,TRBJ1-2,TGCGCCAGCAGCCAAGGGGGGGAGGCGAACTATGGCTACACCTTC,CASSQGGEANYGYTF
NA,TRBV7-9,NA,TRBJ1-6,TGTGCCAGCAGCTTGGCAAAACTGAGGTCACCCCTCCACTTT,CASSLAKLRSPLHF
TRBD1,TRBV7-9,few,TRBJ2-6,TGTGCCAGCAGCTCCTCACAGGGGGCAAAAGGGGCCAACGTCCTGACTTTC,CASSSSQGAKGANVLTF
NA,TRBV6-6,few,TRBJ1-4,TGTGCCAGCAGTACCCGGGACACCACTAATGAAAAACTGTTTTTT,CASSTRDTTNEKLFF
NA,TRBV24-1,NA,TRBJ2-3,TGTGCCACCAGTGGTTTTAAGGGACCCCAGACAGATACGCAGTATTTT,CATSGFKGPQTDTQYF
TRBD1,TRBV18,NA,TRBJ1-2,TGTGCCAGCTCACCTACCGGGACAGAAAACTATGGCTACACCTTC,CASSPTGTENYGYTF
NA,TRBV2,NA,TRBJ2-7,TGTGCCAGCAGTGGGACAGTTGGTACGGGCGAGCAGTACTTC,CASSGTVGTGEQYF
NA,TRBV5-4,few,TRBJ2-7,TGTGCCAGCGGTTCCCGTGGGGGGCCGTACGAGCAGTACTTC,CASGSRGGPYEQYF
NA,TRBV5-1,many,TRBJ2-7,TGCGCCAGCACCCGGGGCGGCGAGCAGTACTTC,CASTRGGEQYF
NA,TRBV9,many,TRBJ2-3,TGTGCCAGCAGCGTCCTAGCCGGCACAGATACGCAGTATTTT,CASSVLAGTDTQYF
NA,TRBV20-1,many,TRBJ2-4,TGCAGTGCTAGAGATCGTAGCGGACTGAAAAACATTCAGTACTTC,CSARDRSGLKNIQYF
NA,TRBV5-1,many,TRBJ2-7,TGCGCCAGCCGGCGGGACACTTCCTACGAGCAGTACTTC,CASRRDTSYEQYF
NA,TRBV4-3,many,TRBJ2-1,TGCGCCAGCAGCCAGGGGGCGGGAGAGGCTGAGCAGTTCTTC,CASSQGAGEAEQFF
TRBD2,TRBV4-3,few,TRBJ2-5,TGCGCCAGCAGCCAAGACGTCTCTAGCGGGAGGCGAGAGACCCAGTACTTC,CASSQDVSSGRRETQYF
NA,TRBV10-3,NA,TRBJ1-2,TGTGCCATCAGCGAAGGACGCTCTAACTATGGCTACACCTTC,CAISEGRSNYGYTF
NA,TRBV29-1,NA,TRBJ2-3,TGCAGCGCCAACGGCGGGATTCGGACAGATACGCAGTATTTT,CSANGGIRTDTQYF